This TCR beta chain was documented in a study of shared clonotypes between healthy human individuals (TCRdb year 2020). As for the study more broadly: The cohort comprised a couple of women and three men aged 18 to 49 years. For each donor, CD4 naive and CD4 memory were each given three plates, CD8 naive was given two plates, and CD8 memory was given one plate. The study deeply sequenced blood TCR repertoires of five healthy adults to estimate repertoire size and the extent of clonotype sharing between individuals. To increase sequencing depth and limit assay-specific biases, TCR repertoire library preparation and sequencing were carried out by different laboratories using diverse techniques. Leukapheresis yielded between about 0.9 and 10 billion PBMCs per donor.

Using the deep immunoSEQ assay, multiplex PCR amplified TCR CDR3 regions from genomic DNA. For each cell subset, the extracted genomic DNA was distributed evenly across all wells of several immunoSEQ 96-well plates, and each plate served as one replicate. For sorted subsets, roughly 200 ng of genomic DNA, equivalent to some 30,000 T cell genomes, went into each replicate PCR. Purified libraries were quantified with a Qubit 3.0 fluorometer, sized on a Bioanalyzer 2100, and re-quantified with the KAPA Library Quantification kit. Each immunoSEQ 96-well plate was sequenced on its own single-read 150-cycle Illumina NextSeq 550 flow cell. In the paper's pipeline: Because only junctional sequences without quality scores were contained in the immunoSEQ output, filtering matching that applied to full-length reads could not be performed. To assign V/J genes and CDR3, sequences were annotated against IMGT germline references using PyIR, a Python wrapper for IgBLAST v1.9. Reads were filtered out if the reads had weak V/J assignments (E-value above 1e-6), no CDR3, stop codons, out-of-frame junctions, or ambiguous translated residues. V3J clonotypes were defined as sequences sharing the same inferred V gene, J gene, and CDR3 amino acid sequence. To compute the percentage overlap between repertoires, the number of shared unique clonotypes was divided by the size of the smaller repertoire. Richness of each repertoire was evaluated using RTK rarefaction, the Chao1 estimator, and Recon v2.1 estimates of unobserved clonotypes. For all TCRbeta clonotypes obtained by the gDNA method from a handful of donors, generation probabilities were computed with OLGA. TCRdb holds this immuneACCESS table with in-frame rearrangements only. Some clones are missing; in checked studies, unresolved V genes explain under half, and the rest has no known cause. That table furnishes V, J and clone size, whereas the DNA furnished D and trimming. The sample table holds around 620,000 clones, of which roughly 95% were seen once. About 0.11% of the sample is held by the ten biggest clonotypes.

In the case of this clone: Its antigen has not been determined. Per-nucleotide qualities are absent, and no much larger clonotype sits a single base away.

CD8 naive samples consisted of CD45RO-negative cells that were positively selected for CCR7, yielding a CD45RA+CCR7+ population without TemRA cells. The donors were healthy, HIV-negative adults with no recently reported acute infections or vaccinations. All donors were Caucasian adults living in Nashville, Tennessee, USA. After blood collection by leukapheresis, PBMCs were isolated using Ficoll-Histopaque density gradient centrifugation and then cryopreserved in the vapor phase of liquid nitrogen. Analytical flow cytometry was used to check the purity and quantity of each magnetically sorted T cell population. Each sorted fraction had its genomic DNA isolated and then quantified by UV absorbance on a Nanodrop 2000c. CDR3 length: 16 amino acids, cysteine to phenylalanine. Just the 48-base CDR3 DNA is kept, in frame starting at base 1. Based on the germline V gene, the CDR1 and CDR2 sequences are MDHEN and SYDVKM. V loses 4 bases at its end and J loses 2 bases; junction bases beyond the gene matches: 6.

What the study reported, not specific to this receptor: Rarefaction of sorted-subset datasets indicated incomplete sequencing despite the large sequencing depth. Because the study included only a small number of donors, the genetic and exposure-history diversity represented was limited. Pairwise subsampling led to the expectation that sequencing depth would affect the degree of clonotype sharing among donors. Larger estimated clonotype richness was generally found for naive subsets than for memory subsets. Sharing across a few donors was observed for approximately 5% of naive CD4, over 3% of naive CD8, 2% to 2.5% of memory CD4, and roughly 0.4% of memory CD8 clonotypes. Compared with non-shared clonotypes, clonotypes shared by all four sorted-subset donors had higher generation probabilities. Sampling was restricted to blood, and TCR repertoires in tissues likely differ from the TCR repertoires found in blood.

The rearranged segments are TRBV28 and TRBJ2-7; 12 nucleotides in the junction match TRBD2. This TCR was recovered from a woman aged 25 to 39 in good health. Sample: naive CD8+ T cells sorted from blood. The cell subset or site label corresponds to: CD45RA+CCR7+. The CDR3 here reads CASSSRTSGTPYEQYF. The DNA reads TGTGCCAGCAGTTCGCGGACTAGCGGGACCCCCTACGAGCAGTACTTC.